These 26 T cell receptor beta chains share one sample of origin, sequenced in a study of CD8+CD57+ T cells in acquired aplastic anemia. Genomic DNA, serving as template, underwent TCR beta VDJ and CDR3 profiling. Using its own MiXCR run on the reads, TCRdb lists one record per CDR3 protein. The table lists hundreds of thousands of distinct CDR3 sequences, under 80% of them singletons, with 3.5% to 4.5% in the top ten. The material sequenced was sorted CD4+, CD8+, or CD8+CD57+ T cells (not recorded which) from PBMCs. The receptors here all came from a human donor in good health, serving as a control.

For this clonotype: No conserved phenylalanine or tryptophan ends this CDR3, so it is likely a read error. Because the CDR3's place on the DNA is in doubt, the DNA is left out and the CDR3 is given as listed by TCRdb. The chain links TRBV2 to TRBJ2-7; TRBD1 was called by the table and not checked on the DNA. The V gene's germline CDR1 is SNHLY and CDR2 FYNNEI. The CDR3 comprises 15 residues, both ends counted. The CDR3 protein is CASSEHGAVNNAPHH.

This sequence joins TRBV9 and TRBJ2-1; 7 bases match TRBD2. Unmatched junction bases numbered 3, after V lost 0 bases and J lost 3 bases. Germline V gene lookup returns CDR1 SGDLS and CDR2 YYNGEE. The CDR3 sequence is 15 residues long. CDR3: CASSVAGGNYNEQFF. The CDR3 region has the DNA TGTGCCAGCAGCGTAGCCGGGGGGAACTACAATGAGCAGTTCTTC.

Comment on this clonotype: At one end, the junction sequence differs from germline, possibly due to a read error. The V and J genes are TRBV7-4 and TRBJ2-6; perhaps D is TRBD1 or TRBD2 (5 bases each). CDR1 SGHVT and CDR2 SQSDAQ come from the germline V gene. The CDR3 has 15 amino acids. The CDR3 DNA follows: TGTGCCAGCAGCAAGGACGGGCCTGGGACCAACGTACTGACTTTC. Its translation: CASSKDGPGTNVLTF.

Concerning this clonotype itself: Compared with germline, one end of the junction differs, possibly owing to a read error. V is TRBV5-1 and J is TRBJ1-1; D not resolved. The CDR3 loop spans 15 amino acids. Germline V CDR1 and CDR2: SGHRS, YFSETQ. As DNA, the CDR3 is TGCGCCAGCAGTTTGGACTTGGGGAAAGACACTGAAGCTTTCTTT. Its translation: CASSLDLGKDTEAFF.

The genes are TRBV7-9 and TRBJ1-5; 7 bases align to TRBD1. With 1 base clipped from V and 3 bases from J, the junction kept 6 bases outside the gene matches. CDR1 is SEHNR and CDR2 is FQNEAQ in the germline V gene (reference sequence). This CDR3 is built from 16 residues. This CDR3 reads CASSLDLGQYNQPQHF. The CDR3 DNA reads TGTGCCAGCAGCTTAGACCTGGGACAGTACAATCAGCCCCAGCATTTT.

V gene TRBV4-1 combines with J gene TRBJ1-4; the match to TRBD1 covers 7 bases. This CDR3 has 17 residues. Germline values: CDR1 MGHRA, CDR2 YSYEKL. Trimming took 0 bases from V and 8 from J; bases not matched to a gene: 12. CDR3 in DNA: TGCGCCAGCAGCCAAGATCAGGGGGGGGGCAGGGGAGAAAAACTGTTTTTT. As protein: CASSQDQGGGRGEKLFF.

V and J are TRBV19 and TRBJ1-1, with TRBD1 matching over 9 bases. The V segment lost 6 bases and the J segment 6 bases; nucleotides outside the gene matches: 8. The CDR3 is made up of 14 amino acids. Germline CDR1 is LNHDA and CDR2 is SQIVND (reference sequence). This CDR3 reads CASSPGQGNAEAFF. In DNA form, the CDR3 reads TGTGCCAGTAGCCCGGGACAGGGTAATGCTGAAGCTTTCTTT.

The rearrangement uses TRBV20-1 and TRBJ2-3; 7 bases fit TRBD1. V was clipped by 4 bases and J by 7 bases; unmatched bases: 11. CDR3 length equals 14 residues. In germline, CDR1 is DFQATT, CDR2 SNEGSKA (reference sequence). The CDR3 spells CSATGQQETHTQYF. The CDR3 DNA follows: TGCAGTGCTACGGGACAGCAAGAGACCCATACGCAGTATTTT.

The chain recombines TRBV2 with TRBJ1-5, with 12 bases that match TRBD1. The CDR3 loop spans 14 amino acids. After removal of 7 bases from V and 11 bases from J, the junction contained 9 bases not matched to a gene. Germline V gene sequence: CDR1 SNHLY, CDR2 FYNNEI. CDR3 protein: CASTGTGGSPTQHF. The CDR3 DNA sequence: TGTGCCAGCACCGGGACAGGGGGCTCCCCGACCCAGCATTTT.

This sequence joins TRBV6-2 or TRBV6-3 and TRBJ2-1, with D possibly matching TRBD1 (6 bases). Germline lookup yields CDR1 MNHEY and CDR2 SVGEGT. Trimming cost V 6 bases and J 9 bases, with 18 bases left between them. The CDR3 consists of 14 residues. The CDR3 sequence is CASRKTGPQGEQFF. The CDR3 bases are TGTGCCAGCAGGAAAACAGGGCCCCAGGGTGAGCAGTTCTTC.

This clonotype showed up just once. The CDR3 coding sequence is TGTGCCAGCAGCGTAGTGGGGGTGGCGAGAAACTACTTATATTTT. This gives the protein CASSVVGVARNYLYF. This sequence joins TRBV7-3 and TRBJ1-3, with D possibly TRBD1 on 5 matching bases. V was shortened by 5 bases and J by 14 bases, with 25 bases between the two germline ends. The CDR3 sequence is 15 residues long. Germline CDR1 is SGHTA and CDR2 is FQGTGA. The full variable domain, completed using reference TRBV7-3 and TRBJ1-3, is GAGVSQTPSNKVTEKGKYVELRCDPISGHTALYWYRQSLGQGPEFLIYFQGTGAADDSGLPNDRFFAVRPEGSVSTLKIQRTERGDSAVYLCASSVVGVARNYLYFGEGSWLTVV.

This clonotype was picked up one time. The V and J genes are TRBV7-2 and TRBJ2-1; TRBD2 aligns across 9 bases. Trimming at V came to 3 bases and at J to 14 bases, leaving 14 bases not matched to a gene. The CDR3 is 15 amino acids. Looked up from germline, CDR1 is SGHTA and CDR2 is FQGNSA. The CDR3: CASSFSGTSRTQEFF. The DNA for the CDR3 is TGTGCCAGCAGCTTCTCCGGGACTAGCCGTACTCAAGAGTTCTTC.

This clonotype was found a few times. The genes are TRBV7-8 and TRBJ1-2; D ambiguous. Germline CDR1 is SGHVS and CDR2 is FQNEAQ. V dropped 3 bases and J dropped 8 bases, with 13 bases sitting between them. CDR3 length: 13 amino acids. In DNA form, the CDR3 reads TGTGCCAGCAGCTTGAGCGGAGGCGGGGGCTACACCTTC. It specifies CASSLSGGGGYTF.

The sample holds many counts of this clonotype. The chain carries TRBV2 and TRBJ1-2; a weak D match, TRBD1 (5 bases). The CDR3 sequence is 14 residues long. Germline assignment: CDR1 SNHLY and CDR2 FYNNEI. V was shortened by 0 bases and J by 7 bases, with 12 bases between the two germline ends. The CDR3 region is CASSEARRESGYTF. The CDR3 region has the DNA TGTGCCAGCAGTGAAGCACGCAGGGAAAGTGGCTACACCTTC.

This clonotype is a singleton in its sample. In DNA, the CDR3 is TGTGCCAGCAAACCCCAGGGACTAGCGGGGGCCGAGCAGTACTTC. It specifies CASKPQGLAGAEQYF. The rearrangement links TRBV12-3 or TRBV12-4 to TRBJ2-7; 14 bases line up with TRBD2. V was clipped by 7 bases and J by 6 bases; unmatched bases: 8. The CDR3 sequence is 15 residues long.

This clonotype appeared many times. This sequence joins TRBV12-3 or TRBV12-4 and TRBJ1-6; possibly TRBD1 for D (6 bases). This CDR3 has 13 residues. The V gene lost 5 bases and the J gene lost 10 bases, with 12 bases spanning the gap. The CDR3 DNA is TGTGCCAGCAGTGCTTACAGGGACTCACCCCTCCACTTT. Translating gives CASSAYRDSPLHF.

This clonotype has ten or more counts. The chain joins TRBV7-8 to TRBJ2-1, with D unclear. This CDR3 spans 18 amino acids. V gave up 0 bases and J gave up 4 bases, with 19 bases separating them. The germline V gene encodes CDR1 SGHVS and CDR2 FQNEAQ. The CDR3 nucleotides are TGTGCCAGCAGCTTAGCCGTGGCTAGTACTGCCGCGTACAATGAGCAGTTCTTC. Translation gives CASSLAVASTAAYNEQFF.

On this clonotype: Likely a read error: the CDR3 ends without its conserved phenylalanine or tryptophan. The limits of the CDR3 on the DNA are not certain, so only TCRdb's listed CDR3 is given. This chain links TRBV7-9 with TRBJ1-1. Germline V gives CDR1 SEHNR, CDR2 FQNEAQ (reference sequence). The CDR3 length is 13 residues, termini included. CDR3 sequence reads: CASSPRLAGDTQY.

Comments on this clonotype: This clone may be a read error of a much larger clone one base away. This rearrangement joins TRBV5-1 to TRBJ1-5, with no clear D. From germline, CDR1 is SGHRS and CDR2 YFSETQ. There are 17 residues in the CDR3. CDR3 in amino acids: CASSSSRQVYSNQPQHF. The CDR3 DNA is TGTGCCAGCAGTTCCTCCAGGCAAGTATATAGCAATCAGCCCCAGCATTTT.

As concerns this clonotype: This may stem from a read error, because a much larger clone lies one nucleotide away. The chain has TRBV30 and TRBJ1-2; no clear D gene. The CDR3 length is 11 residues. V dropped 3 bases and J dropped 8 bases, with 10 bases sitting between them. CDR1 and CDR2 (germline): GTSNPN, SVGIG (reference sequence). In nucleotides, the CDR3 is TGTGCCTGGAGGAAAGGGAGCGGCTACACCTTC. It translates to CAWRKGSGYTF. The full variable domain, rest sourced from reference TRBV30 and TRBJ1-2, is SQTIHQWPATLVQPVGSPLSLECTVEGTSNPNLYWYRQAAGRGLQLLFYSVGIGQISSEVPQNLSASRPQDRQFILSSKKLLLSDSGFYLCAWRKGSGYTFGSGTRLTVV.

The rearrangement uses TRBV7-2 and TRBJ1-2; 8 bases map to TRBD1. This CDR3 spans 17 amino acids. Germline CDR1 and CDR2: SGHTA and FQGNSA. V trimming: 6 bases; J trimming: 7 bases; junction bases outside the gene matches: 19. CDR3 amino acids: CASSQGALSEGPGGYTF. CDR3 DNA: TGTGCCAGCAGTCAGGGGGCCCTCAGTGAGGGGCCGGGTGGCTACACCTTC.

This clonotype was seen a single time. The chain carries TRBV7-9 and TRBJ2-1, with a possible D match to TRBD2 (6 bases). This CDR3 spans 16 amino acids. Trimming stripped 2 bases from V and 13 bases from J, with 24 bases between. The germline gives CDR1 SEHNR, CDR2 FQNEAQ (reference sequence). CDR3 loop: CASSLRGASAENFQFF. DNA of the CDR3: TGTGCCAGCAGCTTACGGGGCGCTAGCGCGGAGAACTTCCAGTTCTTC.

The chain employs TRBV6-5 and TRBJ2-6; D is unresolved. Between the trimmed V and J ends, which lost 7 bases and 0 bases, there was a span of 13 bases. The CDR3 length is 16 residues. Germline CDR1 is MNHEY and CDR2 is SVGAGI. CDR3 in DNA: TGTGCCAGCACTGGATCTCGGCACTCTGGGGCCAACGTCCTGACTTTC. Translated: CASTGSRHSGANVLTF.

This clonotype was counted at least ten times. This chain links TRBV5-1 with TRBJ1-3; D gene uncertain. The CDR3 runs 16 residues. CDR1 is SGHRS, CDR2 YFSETQ, per germline. The ends were cut back, 4 bases at V and 0 bases at J, with 14 bases in the middle. CDR3 sequence reads: CASSRLVINSGNTIYF. DNA of the CDR3: TGCGCCAGCAGCCGATTAGTGATAAACTCTGGAAACACCATATATTTT.

The chain joins TRBV6-5 to TRBJ1-6; 9 bases match TRBD1. Trimming at V came to 7 bases and at J to 7 bases, leaving 8 bases not matched to a gene. CDR1 and CDR2 from the germline V gene are MNHEY and SVGAGI. The CDR3 totals 15 residues. CDR3 sequence reads: CASTETGTGNSPLHF. The CDR3 nucleotides are TGTGCCAGCACCGAAACCGGGACAGGGAATTCACCCCTCCACTTT.

The chain recombines TRBV20-1 with TRBJ1-2, with a possible D match to TRBD1 (6 bases). Trimming removed 2 bases from V and 1 base from J, with 11 bases in between. This CDR3 comprises 14 residues. In germline, CDR1 is DFQATT, CDR2 SNEGSKA (reference sequence). The CDR3 protein is CSARQGMDNYGYTF. Written as DNA, the CDR3 is TGCAGTGCTAGACAGGGGATGGATAACTATGGCTACACCTTC.